This T cell receptor (beta chain) was sequenced for a study of blood T cells in healthy people across ages. This clonotype occurred a few times. Its antigen remains unknown. Study-wide findings and caveats: Observed TCR beta diversity per million T cells went down as age went up. This fall followed a roughly linear course with age.

Germline CDR1 SGHRS, CDR2 YFSETQ. This CDR3 is 18 amino acids long. V was clipped by 1 base and J by 0 bases, with 17 bases between them. Healthy Russian Caucasian donors spanned ages about 6 to 100 years. It was with a sample-barcoded 5' primer and a J-beta primer mix that a second PCR of roughly 7 to 12 cycles was run. MiXCR, applied by TCRdb to the 5' RACE reads, yields one record per CDR3 protein. The top ten clones hold 13% of a sample with 600,000 to 800,000 distinct CDR3 sequences, 45% to 60% of them seen once. The chain combines TRBV5-1 with TRBJ2-1; weak D call: TRBD1 (6 bases). The specimen was blood. The sequence was obtained from a woman older than 75 in good health. This CDR3 reads CASSLRPRQESSYNEQFF. The CDR3, as DNA: TGCGCCAGCAGCTTGAGGCCAAGACAGGAAAGCTCCTACAATGAGCAGTTCTTC.